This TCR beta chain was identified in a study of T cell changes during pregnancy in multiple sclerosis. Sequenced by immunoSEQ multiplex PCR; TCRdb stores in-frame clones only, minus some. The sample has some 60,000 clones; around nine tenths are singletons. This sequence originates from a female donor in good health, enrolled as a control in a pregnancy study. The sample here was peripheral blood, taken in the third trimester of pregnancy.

The CDR3 DNA reads TGTGCCAGCAGACGGACAGTTTCCTACGAGCAGTACTTC. This sequence encodes CASRRTVSYEQYF. This rearrangement joins TRBV27 to TRBJ2-7; possible D gene TRBD1, 6 bases. The CDR3 length is 13 residues. Trimming removed 6 bases at V and 1 base at J, with 10 bases between. Germline values: CDR1 MNHEY, CDR2 SMNVEV (reference sequence).